Following are 14 T cell receptor beta chains from one sample sequenced in a study of CXCR3-negative and CXCR3-positive naive CD8 T cells. Libraries of TRB cDNA were made by 5' RACE and carried UMIs. TCRdb re-called the 5' RACE reads, yielding one record per CDR3 amino acid sequence without DNA. This repertoire includes about 41,000 distinct CDR3 sequences. Source material: naive CXCR3- CD8+ T cells from blood. The sample's subset: CD45RO-CCR7+CD27+CD95- naive CD8+ T cells lacking CXCR3 (TNR3-). All receptors come from a human donor in good health. Some clones in this sample may be carry-over from other donors' samples.

This clonotype counts as medium-sized (0.01 to 0.1%) by frequency. This sequence joins TRBV28 and TRBJ2-7; the TCRdb call, TRBD1, lacks DNA for checking. Germline CDR1 MDHEN, CDR2 SYDVKM. There are 13 residues in the CDR3. CDR3: CASAEGQAYEQYF.

The rearrangement joins TRBV5-1 to TRBJ2-2; TCRdb gives TRBD2 as the D gene, but with no DNA this cannot be confirmed. Germline lookup yields CDR1 SGHRS and CDR2 YFSETQ. CDR3 length equals 14 residues. The CDR3 loop reads CASSFEGPPGELFF.

The rearrangement uses TRBV20-1 and TRBJ2-3; TCRdb designates TRBD2, a call that cannot be tested without DNA. There are 14 residues in the CDR3. Germline V gene lookup returns CDR1 DFQATT and CDR2 SNEGSKA (reference sequence). The CDR3 spells CSASLAGGGDTQYF.

The V call is TRBV12-3 or TRBV12-4, the J call TRBJ2-7; there is no DNA to check the TCRdb D call of TRBD1. This CDR3 contains 15 residues. This CDR3 is CASSEGSPLYYEQYF.

The chain has TRBV6-5 and TRBJ1-6; TCRdb proposes TRBD1, but this gene call is untestable without DNA. Germline V gene lookup returns CDR1 MNHEY and CDR2 SVGAGI. The CDR3 loop spans 17 amino acids. The CDR3 sequence is CASSWVWRGRMESPLHF.

By frequency, this clonotype is medium-sized. The chain links TRBV6-4 to TRBJ1-1. The CDR3 runs to 13 residues. The germline CDR1 and CDR2 sequences are MRHNA and SNTAGT. The CDR3 region is CASSLGWNTEAFF.

CDR3 sequence: CAGSETPTAPEPYEQYF. V usage is TRBV2 and J usage is TRBJ2-7; the D call of TRBD1 rests on TCRdb alone, since no DNA is present to check it. The CDR3 length is 17 residues. Germline CDR1 reads SNHLY; CDR2 reads FYNNEI.

V gene TRBV5-1 combines with J gene TRBJ1-4; the D call from TCRdb, TRBD1, cannot be confirmed without DNA. From germline, CDR1 is SGHRS and CDR2 YFSETQ. This CDR3 is built from 16 residues. The CDR3 here is CASSLADWGAGEKLFF.

The chain joins TRBV20-1 to TRBJ1-1; TCRdb's D call, TRBD1, is unchecked because there is no DNA. This CDR3 is 12 amino acids long. The germline V gene has CDR1 DFQATT and CDR2 SNEGSKA (reference sequence). CDR3 sequence: CSARPTAAGAFF.

The chain links TRBV12-3 or TRBV12-4 to TRBJ1-4; without DNA, the TCRdb call of TRBD1 cannot be checked. This CDR3 region has 16 residues. CDR3 sequence: CASSPQRGADNEKLFF.

The chain joins TRBV28 to TRBJ2-3; TCRdb indicates TRBD2, and absent DNA this call remains unverified. The CDR3 extends over 14 amino acids. Germline V gives CDR1 MDHEN, CDR2 SYDVKM. The CDR3 sequence is CASRLGLEDDTQYF.

The rearrangement links TRBV7-6 to TRBJ2-7; the D gene TCRdb calls, TRBD1, cannot be checked with no DNA. The length of the CDR3 is 14 residues. From germline, CDR1 is SGHVS and CDR2 FNYEAQ. The CDR3 sequence is CASSFDREAYEQYF.

The V gene is TRBV5-1, the J gene TRBJ2-7. The CDR3 length is 13 residues. Germline V gives CDR1 SGHRS, CDR2 YFSETQ. The CDR3 spells CASSQGGAYEQYF.

The chain links TRBV7-8 to TRBJ2-7; the TCRdb D gene call, TRBD2, has no DNA to confirm it. CDR1 SGHVS and CDR2 FQNEAQ come from the germline V gene. CDR3 size: 13 residues. The CDR3 spells CASSGPSSYEQYF.